This T cell receptor beta chain was recorded in a study of blood T cell repertoires in COVID-19. V lost 2 bases and J 8 bases, leaving 16 bases between the germline ends. Germline loops: CDR1 SGDLS, CDR2 YYNGEE. CDR3 length equals 14 residues. The data were produced by immunoSEQ multiplex PCR, yet TCRdb's version contains in-frame clones alone and is incomplete. This sample yields tens of thousands of clones, of which 85% to 90% are seen a single time; about 8.5% belongs to the top ten. This chain connects TRBV9 to TRBJ1-2; unclear D gene. Sequencing was carried out using peripheral blood. This receptor was identified in a man in his sixties with active COVID-19. CDR3 DNA sequence: TGTGCCAGCAGCGTTCAAAGTGGAGCAGAAGGCTACACCTTC. Translated: CASSVQSGAEGYTF.